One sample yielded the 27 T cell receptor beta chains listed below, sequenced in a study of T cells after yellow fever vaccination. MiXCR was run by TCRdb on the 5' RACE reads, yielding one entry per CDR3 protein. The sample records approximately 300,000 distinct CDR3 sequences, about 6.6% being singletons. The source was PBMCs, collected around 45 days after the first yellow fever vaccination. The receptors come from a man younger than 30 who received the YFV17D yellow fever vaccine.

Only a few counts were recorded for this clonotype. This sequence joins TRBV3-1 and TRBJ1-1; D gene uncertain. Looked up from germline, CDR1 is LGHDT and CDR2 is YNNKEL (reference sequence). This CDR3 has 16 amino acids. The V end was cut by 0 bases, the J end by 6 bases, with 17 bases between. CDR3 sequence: CASSQDPWRGVSEAFF. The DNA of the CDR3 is TGTGCCAGCAGCCAAGACCCCTGGCGGGGAGTCTCTGAAGCTTTCTTT.

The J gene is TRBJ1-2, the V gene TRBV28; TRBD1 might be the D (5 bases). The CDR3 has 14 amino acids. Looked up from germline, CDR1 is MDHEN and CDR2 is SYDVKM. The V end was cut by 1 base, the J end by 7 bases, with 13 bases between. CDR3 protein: CASSLSRGERGYTF. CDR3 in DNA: TGTGCCAGCAGTTTATCACGGGGGGAACGTGGCTACACCTTC.

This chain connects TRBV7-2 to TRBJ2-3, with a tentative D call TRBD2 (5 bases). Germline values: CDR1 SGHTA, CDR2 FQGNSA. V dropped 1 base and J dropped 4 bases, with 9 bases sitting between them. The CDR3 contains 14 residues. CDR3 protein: CASSLVRVADTQYF. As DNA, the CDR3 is TGTGCCAGCAGCTTAGTGCGGGTAGCAGATACGCAGTATTTT.

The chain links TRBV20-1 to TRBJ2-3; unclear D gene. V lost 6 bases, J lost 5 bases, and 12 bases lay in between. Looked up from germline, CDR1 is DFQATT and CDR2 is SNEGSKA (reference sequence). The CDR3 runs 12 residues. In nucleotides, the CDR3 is TGCAGTGCGAGTATAGGTGAAGATACGCAGTATTTT. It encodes CSASIGEDTQYF.

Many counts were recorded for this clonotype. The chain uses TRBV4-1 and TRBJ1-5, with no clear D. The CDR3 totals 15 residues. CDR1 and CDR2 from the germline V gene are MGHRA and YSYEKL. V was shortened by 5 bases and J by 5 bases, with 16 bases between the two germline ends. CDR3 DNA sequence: TGCGCCAGCAGCTATCAAGGAGGGAGGGATCAGCCCCAGCATTTT. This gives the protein CASSYQGGRDQPQHF.

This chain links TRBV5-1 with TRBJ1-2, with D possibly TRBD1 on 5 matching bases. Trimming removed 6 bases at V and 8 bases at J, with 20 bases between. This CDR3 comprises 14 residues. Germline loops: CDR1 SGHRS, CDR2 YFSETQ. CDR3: CASTTTTGTDGYTF. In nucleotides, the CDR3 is TGCGCCAGCACCACAACGACCGGGACCGACGGCTACACCTTC. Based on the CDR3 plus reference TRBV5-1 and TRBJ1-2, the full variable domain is KAGVTQTPRYLIKTRGQQVTLSCSPISGHRSVSWYQQTPGQGLQFLFEYFSETQRNKGNFPGRFSGRQFSNSRSEMNVSTLELGDSALYLCASTTTTGTDGYTFGSGTRLTVV.

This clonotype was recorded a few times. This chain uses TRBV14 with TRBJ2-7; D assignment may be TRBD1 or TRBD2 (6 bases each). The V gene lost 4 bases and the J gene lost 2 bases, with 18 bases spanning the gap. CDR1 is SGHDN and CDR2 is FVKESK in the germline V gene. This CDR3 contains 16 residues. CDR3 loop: CASSPPLGGGPYEQYF. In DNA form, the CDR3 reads TGTGCCAGCAGCCCACCCCTCGGAGGGGGGCCCTACGAGCAGTACTTC.

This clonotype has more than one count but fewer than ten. CDR3 nucleotide sequence: TGTGCCAGCAGCTACCAAGGACAGACCGGAGAGACCCAGTACTTC. Its translation is CASSYQGQTGETQYF. This chain uses TRBV7-2 with TRBJ2-5, with D perhaps TRBD1 (6 bases). The CDR3 has 15 amino acids. Trimming pared 4 bases from V and 4 bases from J, leaving 16 bases between. The V gene's germline CDR1 is SGHTA and CDR2 FQGNSA.

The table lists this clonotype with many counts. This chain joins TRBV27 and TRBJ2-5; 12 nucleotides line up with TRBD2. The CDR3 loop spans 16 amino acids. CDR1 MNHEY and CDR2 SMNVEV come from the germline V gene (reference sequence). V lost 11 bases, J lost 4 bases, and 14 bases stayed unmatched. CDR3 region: CARSSGGAGLLETQYF. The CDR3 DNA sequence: TGTGCCCGCTCTAGCGGGGGGGCCGGTTTGTTAGAGACCCAGTACTTC.

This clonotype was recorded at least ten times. The CDR3 loop is CAIEKDENTEAFF. The CDR3 DNA follows: TGTGCCATCGAGAAAGATGAGAACACTGAAGCTTTCTTT. The chain is built from TRBV10-3 and TRBJ1-1; unclear D gene. With 8 bases removed from V and 1 base from J, the gap between germline ends came to 11 bases. Germline V gene lookup returns CDR1 ENHRY and CDR2 SYGVKD. The CDR3 runs to 13 residues.

This CDR3 is CASSQGQGQIQETQYF. CDR3 DNA sequence: TGCGCCAGCAGCCAAGGGCAGGGGCAAATCCAAGAGACCCAGTACTTC. The chain has TRBV4-3 and TRBJ2-5, with a possible D match to TRBD1 (6 bases). CDR3 size: 16 residues. Germline lookup yields CDR1 LGHNA and CDR2 YSLEER. With 1 base removed from V and 1 base from J, the gap between germline ends came to 13 bases.

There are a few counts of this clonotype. The CDR3 here is CASSPPGASAQYF. DNA for the CDR3: TGTGCCAGCTCACCACCTGGGGCTTCGGCCCAGTACTTC. The J gene is TRBJ2-5, the V gene TRBV18, with D possibly TRBD1 on 5 matching bases. From germline, CDR1 is KGHSH and CDR2 LQKENI. V was pared by 0 bases and J by 9 bases, with 11 bases between. CDR3 length equals 13 residues.

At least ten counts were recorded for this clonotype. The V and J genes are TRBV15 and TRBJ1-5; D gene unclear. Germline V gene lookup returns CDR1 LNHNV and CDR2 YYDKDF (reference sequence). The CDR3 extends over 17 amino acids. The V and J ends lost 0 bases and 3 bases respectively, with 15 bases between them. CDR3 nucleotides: TGTGCCACCAGCAGAGATCAGTTAGGGAGCCCCAATCAGCCCCAGCATTTT. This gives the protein CATSRDQLGSPNQPQHF.

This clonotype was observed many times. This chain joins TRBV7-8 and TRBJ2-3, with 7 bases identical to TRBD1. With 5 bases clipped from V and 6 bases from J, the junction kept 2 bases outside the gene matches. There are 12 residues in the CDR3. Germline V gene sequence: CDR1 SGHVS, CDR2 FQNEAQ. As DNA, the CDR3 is TGTGCCAGCAGCCTGACAGGGGATACGCAGTATTTT. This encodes CASSLTGDTQYF.

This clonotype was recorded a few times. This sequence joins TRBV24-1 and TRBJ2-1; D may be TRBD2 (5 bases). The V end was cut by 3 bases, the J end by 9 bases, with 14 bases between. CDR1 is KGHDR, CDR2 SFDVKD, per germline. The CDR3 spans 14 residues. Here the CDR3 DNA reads TGTGCCACCAGTGATGGGGAGTCGCCCCCTGAGCAGTTCTTC. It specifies CATSDGESPPEQFF.

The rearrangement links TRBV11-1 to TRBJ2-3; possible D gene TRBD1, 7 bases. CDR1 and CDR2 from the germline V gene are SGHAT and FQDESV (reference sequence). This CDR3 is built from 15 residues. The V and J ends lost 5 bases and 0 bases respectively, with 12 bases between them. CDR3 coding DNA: TGTGCCAGCAGCATCAGGGGGGAGAGCACAGATACGCAGTATTTT. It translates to CASSIRGESTDTQYF.

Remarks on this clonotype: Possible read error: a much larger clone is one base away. The CDR3 here is CASSLPPERTDTQHF. In nucleotides, the CDR3 is TGTGCCAGCAGCCTTCCCCCGGAGCGCACAGATACGCAGCATTTT. The chain carries TRBV7-6 and TRBJ2-3; D is undetermined. Judging by the DNA end, TRBJ1-5 fits better; the J call may be wrong. CDR3 size: 15 residues. Germline-derived CDR1 and CDR2 are SGHVS and FNYEAQ.

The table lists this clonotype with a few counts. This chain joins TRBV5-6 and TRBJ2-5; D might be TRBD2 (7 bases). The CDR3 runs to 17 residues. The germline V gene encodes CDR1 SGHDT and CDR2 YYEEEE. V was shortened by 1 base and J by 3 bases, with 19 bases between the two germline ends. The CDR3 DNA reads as TGTGCCAGCAGCTTGATGTACGAGGGGGAGGGCAAAGAGACCCAGTACTTC. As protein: CASSLMYEGEGKETQYF.

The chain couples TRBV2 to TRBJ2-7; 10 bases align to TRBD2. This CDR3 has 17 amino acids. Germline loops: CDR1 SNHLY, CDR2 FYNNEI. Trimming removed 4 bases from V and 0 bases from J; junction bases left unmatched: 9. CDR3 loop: CASSVASSGGDSYEQYV. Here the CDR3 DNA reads TGTGCCAGCAGTGTGGCTTCTAGCGGGGGAGACTCCTACGAGCAGTACGTC.

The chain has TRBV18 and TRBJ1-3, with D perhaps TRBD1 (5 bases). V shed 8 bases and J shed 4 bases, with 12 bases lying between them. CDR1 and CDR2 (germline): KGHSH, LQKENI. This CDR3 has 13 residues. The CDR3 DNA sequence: TGTGCCAGCAAGGGGATGCTCGGAAACACCATATATTTT. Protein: CASKGMLGNTIYF.

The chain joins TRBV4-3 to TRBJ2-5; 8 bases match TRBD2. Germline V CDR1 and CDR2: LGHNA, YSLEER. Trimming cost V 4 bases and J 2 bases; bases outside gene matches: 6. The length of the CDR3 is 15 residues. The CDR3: CASSLGLVGQETQYF. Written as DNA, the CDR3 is TGCGCCAGCAGCCTGGGACTAGTGGGACAAGAGACCCAGTACTTC.

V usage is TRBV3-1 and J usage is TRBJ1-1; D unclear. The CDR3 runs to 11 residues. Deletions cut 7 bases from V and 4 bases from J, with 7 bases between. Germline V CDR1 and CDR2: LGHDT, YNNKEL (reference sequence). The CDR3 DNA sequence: TGTGCCAGCAAGGGTGTCACTGAAGCTTTCTTT. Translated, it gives CASKGVTEAFF.

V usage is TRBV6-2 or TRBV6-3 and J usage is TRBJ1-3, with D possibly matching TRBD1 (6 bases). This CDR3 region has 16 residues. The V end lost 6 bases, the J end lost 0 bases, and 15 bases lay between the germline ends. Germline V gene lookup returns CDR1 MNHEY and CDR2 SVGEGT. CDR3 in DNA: TGTGCCAGCAGGGCGACTCGGGACACCTCTGGAAACACCATATATTTT. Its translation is CASRATRDTSGNTIYF.

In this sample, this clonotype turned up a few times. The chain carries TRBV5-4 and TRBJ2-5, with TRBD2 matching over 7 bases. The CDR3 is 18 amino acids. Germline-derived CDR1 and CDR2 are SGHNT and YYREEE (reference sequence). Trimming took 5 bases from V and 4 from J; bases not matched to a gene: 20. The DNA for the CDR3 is TGTGCCAGCAGTCCCAAGCCCGGGGGGTTGTTGGGGGGAGAGACCCAGTACTTC. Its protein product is CASSPKPGGLLGGETQYF. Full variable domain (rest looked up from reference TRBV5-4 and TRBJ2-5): ETGVTQSPTHLIKTRGQQVTLRCSSQSGHNTVSWYQQALGQGPQFIFQYYREEENGRGNFPPRFSGLQFPNYSSELNVNALELDDSALYLCASSPKPGGLLGGETQYFGPGTRLLVL.

In DNA, the CDR3 is TGTGCCAGCAGCCCTTCCCCCTATGAGCAGTTCTTC. This sequence encodes CASSPSPYEQFF. The V gene is TRBV7-2, the J gene TRBJ2-1; D unclear. Germline assignment: CDR1 SGHTA and CDR2 FQGNSA. V was trimmed by 5 bases and J by 8 bases, leaving 10 bases between them. This CDR3 is built from 12 residues.

The CDR3 loop is CASSPGRARTLHF. The CDR3 nucleotides are TGTGCCAGCAGCCCCGGTAGGGCAAGAACCCTCCACTTT. This chain connects TRBV6-2 or TRBV6-3 to TRBJ1-6; no firm D call. Trimming pared 6 bases from V and 14 bases from J, leaving 17 bases between. Germline values: CDR1 MNHEY, CDR2 SVGEGT. The CDR3 is 13 residues long.

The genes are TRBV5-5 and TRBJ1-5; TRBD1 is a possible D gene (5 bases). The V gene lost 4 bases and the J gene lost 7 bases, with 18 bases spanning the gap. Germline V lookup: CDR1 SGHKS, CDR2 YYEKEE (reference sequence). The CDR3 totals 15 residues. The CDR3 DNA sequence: TGTGCCAGCAGCCCCTCCGCAGGGTTTGGACAGCCCCAGCATTTT. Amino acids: CASSPSAGFGQPQHF.